Reported below is one TCR beta chain. Its antigen is unknown. This sample is part of a study of T-cell memory formation after mild COVID-19. Study-wide results and caveats: CD4/CD8 balance characterized clones contracting day 15 to 85, and CD4+ skew characterized later expanders.

5'RACE primed at constant segments yielded TCR alpha and TCR beta cDNA libraries bearing sample barcodes and UMIs. TCRdb re-called the 5' RACE reads through MiXCR, storing one row per CDR3 protein. This table has about 560,000 distinct CDR3 sequences, approximately 21% appearing once. Sequencing was done on a sample of PBMCs or a T cell subset sorted from them (not recorded which). The TCR comes from an adult woman who had mild COVID-19 (a few samples of this study predate the infection). Cell type and time point are not known.

In DNA, the CDR3 is TGTGCCAGCAGCGGGCTCGACTACAATGAGCAGTTCTTC. Its protein product is CASSGLDYNEQFF. The genes are TRBV9 and TRBJ2-1; D unclear. V dropped 3 bases and J dropped 3 bases, with 7 bases sitting between them. The CDR3 has 13 residues. The germline CDR1 and CDR2 sequences are SGDLS and YYNGEE.